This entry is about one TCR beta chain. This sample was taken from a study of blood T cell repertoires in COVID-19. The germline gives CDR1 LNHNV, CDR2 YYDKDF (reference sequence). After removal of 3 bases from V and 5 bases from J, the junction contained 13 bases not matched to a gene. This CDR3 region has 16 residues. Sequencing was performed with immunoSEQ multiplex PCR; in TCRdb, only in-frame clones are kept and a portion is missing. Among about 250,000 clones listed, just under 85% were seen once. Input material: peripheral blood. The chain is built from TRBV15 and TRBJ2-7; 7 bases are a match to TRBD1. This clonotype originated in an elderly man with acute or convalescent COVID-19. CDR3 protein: CATSRYLTGYQNEQYF. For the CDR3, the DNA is TGTGCCACCAGCAGGTACTTGACAGGGTATCAGAACGAGCAGTACTTC.